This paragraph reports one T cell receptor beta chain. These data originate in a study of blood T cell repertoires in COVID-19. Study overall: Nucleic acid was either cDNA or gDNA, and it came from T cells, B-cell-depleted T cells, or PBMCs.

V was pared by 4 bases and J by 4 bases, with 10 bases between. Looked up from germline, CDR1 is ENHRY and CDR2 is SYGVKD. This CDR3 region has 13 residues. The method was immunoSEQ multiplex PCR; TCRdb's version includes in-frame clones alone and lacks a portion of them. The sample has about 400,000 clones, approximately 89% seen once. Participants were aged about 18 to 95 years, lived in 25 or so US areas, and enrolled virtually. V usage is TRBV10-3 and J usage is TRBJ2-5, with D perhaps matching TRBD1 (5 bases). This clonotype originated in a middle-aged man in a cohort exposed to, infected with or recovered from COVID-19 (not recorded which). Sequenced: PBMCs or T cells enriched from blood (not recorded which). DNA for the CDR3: TGTGCCATCAGTGGCAGGGAACTAGAGACCCAGTACTTC. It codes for CAISGRELETQYF.